Sequencing of this T cell receptor beta chain was carried out in a study of cytomegalovirus exposure and HLA in healthy donors. V lost 10 bases, J lost 5 bases, and 13 bases stayed unmatched. CDR1 is MDHEN, CDR2 SYDVKM, per germline. CDR3 length: 14 residues. Study results and limitations: Roughly uniform sequencing depth across donors was assumed, possibly incorrectly. Rarity characterized most TCR sequences, yet some public TCRs appeared in many donors.

Remarks on this clone: The antigen remains undetermined.

13 Jbeta primers and 60 Vbeta primers were used for the PCR. Some clones are missing from TCRdb's copy, which holds only in-frame ones; the method was immunoSEQ multiplex PCR. Of over 75,000 clones in the sample, under 85% were seen once. Sequencing was performed on PBMCs. This sequence originates from a man aged 45-60 years in good health and CMV-seropositive. V gene TRBV28 combines with J gene TRBJ1-2; 7 bases match TRBD1. CDR3 amino acids: CATRQQGVDYGYTF. CDR3 coding DNA: TGTGCCACCAGACAGCAGGGGGTAGATTATGGCTACACCTTC.